This note documents a single TCR beta chain sequence. Clones were sequenced by immunoSEQ multiplex PCR, and TCRdb holds only the in-frame ones, with some missing. The repertoire holds some 130,000 clones, with approximately 94% as singletons. This entry is derived from a study of control samples from healthy donors and cancer patients. Trimming took 5 bases from V and 7 from J; bases not matched to a gene: 5. The V gene's germline CDR1 is MDHEN and CDR2 SYDVKM. The CDR3 runs to 15 residues. The chain couples TRBV28 to TRBJ2-1, with TRBD2 matching 13 bases. The sequence came from a man aged 45-65 years with head and neck cancer. Sample: PBMCs. CDR3 DNA sequence: TGTGCCAGCAGTAGGACTAGCGGGGGTTGGAATGAGCAGTTCTTC. Encoded protein: CASSRTSGGWNEQFF. The full variable domain, with the rest looked up from reference TRBV28 and TRBJ2-1, is DVKVTQSSRYLVKRTGEKVFLECVQDMDHENMFWYRQDPGLGLRLIYFSYDVKMKEKGDIPEGYSVSREKKERFSLILESASTNQTSMYLCASSRTSGGWNEQFFGPGTRLTVL.